A single sample gave rise to the 19 T cell receptor beta chains below, sequenced in a study of shared clonotypes between healthy human individuals. Using immunoSEQ multiplex PCR, the repertoire was profiled, and TCRdb retains in-frame clones only, with some absent. The table has about 1 million clones, approximately 68% seen once. The sequenced material came from memory CD4+ T cells sorted from blood. Described subset: CD45RA-negative fraction. The receptors stem from a man younger than 35 in good health.

This clone was seen a few times. V gene TRBV5-6 combines with J gene TRBJ2-1, with D perhaps TRBD1 or TRBD2 (5 bases each). The germline V gene has CDR1 SGHDT and CDR2 YYEEEE. Trimming pared 5 bases from V and 8 bases from J, leaving 23 bases between. There are 16 residues in the CDR3. CDR3: CASSSLPGRDWDEQFF. The DNA of the CDR3 is TGTGCCAGCAGTTCACTTCCGGGACGGGATTGGGATGAGCAGTTCTTC.

The genes are TRBV6-1 and TRBJ2-7; D possibly matches TRBD1 or TRBD2 (5 bases each). This CDR3 is built from 13 residues. V was cut by 4 bases and J by 4 bases, with 11 bases left in between. Germline V gene lookup returns CDR1 MNHNS and CDR2 SASEGT. CDR3 in DNA: TGTGCCAGCAGTGGGGGGTCGTGGTACGAGCAGTACTTC. It encodes CASSGGSWYEQYF.

This sequence joins TRBV5-1 and TRBJ2-2; 8 nucleotides agree with TRBD1. V dropped 0 bases and J dropped 4; count of bases not matched to a gene: 2. Germline values: CDR1 SGHRS, CDR2 YFSETQ. The CDR3 runs 15 residues. In nucleotides, the CDR3 is TGCGCCAGCAGCTTGGGGACAGGGCGCACCGGGGAGCTGTTTTTT. It translates to CASSLGTGRTGELFF.

This clone was seen only a few times. This sequence joins TRBV7-9 and TRBJ1-5; possible D gene TRBD1, 5 bases. Trimming took 6 bases from V and 1 from J, leaving 10 bases between them. The CDR3 extends over 14 amino acids. CDR1 is SEHNR and CDR2 is FQNEAQ in the germline V gene (reference sequence). The CDR3 bases are TGTGCCAGCAGTGGCGGGGGGAGCAATCAGCCCCAGCATTTT. Translating gives CASSGGGSNQPQHF.

The V gene is TRBV5-1, the J gene TRBJ2-1; TRBD2 agrees at 13 bases. From germline, CDR1 is SGHRS and CDR2 YFSETQ. The CDR3 is made up of 15 amino acids. V trimming: 7 bases; J trimming: 5 bases; junction bases outside the gene matches: 6. The CDR3 sequence is CASGSGTSGNNEQFF. The DNA for the CDR3 is TGCGCCAGCGGGTCCGGGACTAGCGGGAACAATGAGCAGTTCTTC. Variable domain in full (rest from reference TRBV5-1 and TRBJ2-1): KAGVTQTPRYLIKTRGQQVTLSCSPISGHRSVSWYQQTPGQGLQFLFEYFSETQRNKGNFPGRFSGRQFSNSRSEMNVSTLELGDSALYLCASGSGTSGNNEQFFGPGTRLTVL.

This chain connects TRBV27 to TRBJ2-1; D is possibly TRBD1 or TRBD2 (5 bases each). CDR3 size: 17 residues. Trimming took off 6 bases at V and 2 bases at J, with 20 bases between the two ends. Germline values: CDR1 MNHEY, CDR2 SMNVEV (reference sequence). The CDR3 protein is CASSPMLVGPPYNEQFF. DNA of the CDR3: TGTGCCAGCAGCCCTATGCTAGTGGGACCCCCCTACAATGAGCAGTTCTTC.

A few counts support this clone. A junction boundary mismatches the germline segment, possibly from a read error. The chain is built from TRBV7-7 and TRBJ1-4; D ambiguous. The V gene's germline CDR1 is SSHAT and CDR2 FNYEAQ (reference sequence). CDR3 length: 13 residues. CDR3 amino acids: CASSLDLGRPLFF. The CDR3 DNA follows: TGTGCTAGCAGCCTAGACCTAGGCCGGCCTCTGTTTTTT. Full variable domain (remainder filled in from reference TRBV7-7 and TRBJ1-4): GAGVSQSPRYKVTKRGQDVTLRCDPISSHATLYWYQQALGQGPEFLTYFNYEAQPDKSGLPSDRFSAERPEGSISTLTIQRTEQRDSAMYRCASSLDLGRPLFFGSGTQLSVL.

The chain combines TRBV19 with TRBJ2-4; D is uncertain. Germline loops: CDR1 LNHDA, CDR2 SQIVND (reference sequence). CDR3 size: 14 residues. Trimming took 2 bases from V and 1 from J, leaving 6 bases between them. The CDR3 loop reads CASSISFAKNIQYF. The CDR3 nucleotides read TGTGCCAGTAGTATAAGTTTTGCCAAAAACATTCAGTACTTC.

The V call is TRBV7-9, the J call TRBJ2-2, with unresolved D. Germline V gene lookup returns CDR1 SEHNR and CDR2 FQNEAQ (reference sequence). V dropped 1 base and J dropped 0 bases, with 9 bases sitting between them. This CDR3 is built from 16 residues. The CDR3 region has the DNA TGTGCCAGCAGCTTAGTAGTTACCTCGAACACCGGGGAGCTGTTTTTT. As protein: CASSLVVTSNTGELFF.

The chain links TRBV19 to TRBJ1-1; possible D gene TRBD1, 5 bases. The CDR3 spans 14 residues. Looked up from germline, CDR1 is LNHDA and CDR2 is SQIVND (reference sequence). Trimming stripped 8 bases from V and 5 bases from J, with 18 bases between. The CDR3 DNA reads as TGTGCCAGTCTCTTTCTCCAGGGACGGACTGAAGCTTTCTTT. Residues: CASLFLQGRTEAFF.

This chain joins TRBV25-1 and TRBJ1-3; 9 bases match TRBD1. The V gene's germline CDR1 is MGHDK and CDR2 SYGVNS. There are 16 residues in the CDR3. With 6 bases clipped from V and 3 bases from J, the junction kept 9 bases outside the gene matches. In DNA form, the CDR3 reads TGTGCCAGCAGAAAAACAGGGGGCGCAGGTGGAAACACCATATATTTT. Its translation is CASRKTGGAGGNTIYF.

The chain is built from TRBV7-3 and TRBJ2-3; D remains ambiguous. The germline V and J ends were trimmed by 1 base and 5 bases, with 13 bases remaining between them. Germline V gives CDR1 SGHTA, CDR2 FQGTGA. The CDR3 spans 15 residues. The DNA of the CDR3 is TGTGCCAGCAGCTTAAGGGGTAAAGGCGGAGATACGCAGTATTTT. Its translation: CASSLRGKGGDTQYF.

The gene calls are TRBV14 and TRBJ2-2; D not resolved. The CDR3 extends over 12 amino acids. V lost 8 bases and J lost 8, with 12 bases in between. Looked up from germline, CDR1 is SGHDN and CDR2 is FVKESK. CDR3 loop: CASQLGFGELFF. DNA of the CDR3: TGTGCCAGCCAGCTGGGGTTTGGGGAGCTGTTTTTT.

The V and J genes are TRBV9 and TRBJ2-6; no clear D. Per germline, CDR1 SGDLS and CDR2 YYNGEE. The CDR3 is 18 residues long. V was trimmed by 0 bases and J by 0 bases, leaving 13 bases between them. CDR3 DNA sequence: TGTGCCAGCAGCGTAGCGGGCGGATACTCCTCTGGGGCCAACGTCCTGACTTTC. Translation gives CASSVAGGYSSGANVLTF.

The rearrangement joins TRBV10-3 to TRBJ1-6, with a weak D call TRBD1 (5 bases). Germline CDR1 ENHRY, CDR2 SYGVKD. V shed 3 bases and J shed 6 bases, with 9 bases lying between them. CDR3 length: 14 amino acids. CDR3 residues: CAISDGQGNSPLHF. Here the CDR3 DNA reads TGTGCCATCAGTGATGGTCAGGGTAATTCACCCCTCCACTTT.

This chain uses TRBV30 with TRBJ2-3; possibly TRBD2 for D (7 bases). Trimming took off 0 bases at V and 6 bases at J, with 10 bases between the two ends. The CDR3 covers 13 residues. Germline V gene sequence: CDR1 GTSNPN, CDR2 SVGIG (reference sequence). CDR3 region: CAWSVRGGDTQYF. The CDR3, as DNA: TGTGCCTGGAGTGTTAGGGGGGGGGATACGCAGTATTTT.

The chain combines TRBV2 with TRBJ2-1; 7 bases fit TRBD1. Germline V gene sequence: CDR1 SNHLY, CDR2 FYNNEI. The CDR3 length is 14 residues. V was clipped by 6 bases and J by 4 bases; unmatched bases: 6. The CDR3 here is CASRDRTPYNEQFF. CDR3 nucleotides: TGTGCCAGCAGGGACAGGACTCCTTACAATGAGCAGTTCTTC.

A remark on this clone: This sample includes further DNA sequences coding for the same CDR3. The chain is built from TRBV7-9 and TRBJ2-7; no reliable D call. The germline V gene encodes CDR1 SEHNR and CDR2 FQNEAQ (reference sequence). V lost 5 bases and J lost 4, with 12 bases in between. This CDR3 has 13 amino acids. The CDR3 region has the DNA TGTGCCAGCAGCCCGACACACAGTTACGAGCAGTACTTC. Translated: CASSPTHSYEQYF.

The chain uses TRBV6-6 and TRBJ1-5; TRBD1 matches 8 bases. The CDR3 totals 15 residues. Unmatched junction bases numbered 7, after V lost 5 bases and J lost 4 bases. Germline V gives CDR1 MNHNY, CDR2 SVGAGI (reference sequence). The CDR3 DNA is TGTGCCAGCAGTCCAGGACAGGGTGAAAATCAGCCCCAGCATTTT. This codes for CASSPGQGENQPQHF.